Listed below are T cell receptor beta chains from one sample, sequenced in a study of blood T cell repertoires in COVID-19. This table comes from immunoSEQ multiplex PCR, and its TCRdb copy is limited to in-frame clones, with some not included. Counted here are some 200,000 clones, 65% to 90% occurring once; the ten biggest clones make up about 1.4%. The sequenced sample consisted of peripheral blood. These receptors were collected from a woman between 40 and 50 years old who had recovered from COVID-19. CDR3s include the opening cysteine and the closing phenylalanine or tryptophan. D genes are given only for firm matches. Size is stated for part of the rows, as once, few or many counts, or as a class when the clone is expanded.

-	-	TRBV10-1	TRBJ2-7	CASSSPGAGYYEQYF	TGCGCCAGCAGTTCTCCAGGGGCAGGATACTACGAGCAGTACTTC
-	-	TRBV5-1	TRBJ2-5	CASSPLRGRETQYF	TGCGCCAGCAGCCCCTTACGGGGAAGGGAGACCCAGTACTTC
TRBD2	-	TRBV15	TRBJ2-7	CATSSAAGGASYF	TGTGCCACCAGTTCAGCCGCGGGGGGTGCGTCATACTTC
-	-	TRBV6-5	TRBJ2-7	CASSFLAFMDEQYF	TGTGCCAGCAGTTTCCTAGCGTTTATGGACGAGCAGTACTTC
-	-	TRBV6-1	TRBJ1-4	CASSEYWASATNEKLFF	TGTGCCAGCAGTGAATATTGGGCGTCCGCAACTAATGAAAAACTGTTTTTT
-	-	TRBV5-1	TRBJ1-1	CASSLEVRGKAFF	TGCGCCAGCAGCTTGGAGGTGCGGGGAAAAGCTTTCTTT
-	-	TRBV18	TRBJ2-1	CASSPFQGPANEQFF	TGTGCCAGCTCACCATTTCAGGGGCCAGCCAATGAGCAGTTCTTC
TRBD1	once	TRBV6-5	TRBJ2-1	CASSSPGQGNNEQFF	TGTGCCAGCAGTTCACCGGGACAGGGCAATAATGAGCAGTTCTTC
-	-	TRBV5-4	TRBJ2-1	CASSSPSASFNEQFF	TGTGCCAGCAGCTCCCCTAGCGCATCGTTCAATGAGCAGTTCTTC
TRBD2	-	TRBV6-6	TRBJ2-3	CASSPTGSGPSTDTQYF	TGTGCCAGCAGTCCTACGGGTAGCGGGCCGAGCACAGATACGCAGTATTTT
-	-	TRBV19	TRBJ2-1	CASSILQGKDEQFF	TGTGCCAGTAGTATACTCCAGGGAAAGGATGAGCAGTTCTTC
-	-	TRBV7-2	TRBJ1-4	CASSLVGHRNEKLFF	TGTGCCAGCAGCTTAGTGGGACACAGGAATGAAAAACTGTTTTTT
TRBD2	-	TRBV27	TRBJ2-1	CASSSSGGGSYNEQFF	TGTGCCAGCAGTTCAAGCGGGGGGGGGTCCTACAATGAGCAGTTCTTC
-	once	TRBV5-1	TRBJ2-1	CASSRGTGSYNEQFF	TGCGCCAGCAGTCGCGGGACGGGTTCCTACAATGAGCAGTTCTTC
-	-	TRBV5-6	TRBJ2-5	CASSLVPGGETQYF	TGTGCCAGCAGCTTGGTACCGGGCGGGGAGACCCAGTACTTC
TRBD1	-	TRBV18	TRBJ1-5	CASSPPGTGEGNQPQHF	TGTGCCAGCTCACCCCCCGGGACAGGGGAGGGCAATCAGCCCCAGCATTTT
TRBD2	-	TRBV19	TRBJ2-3	CASSYLAGKDTQYF	TGTGCCAGTAGTTACCTAGCGGGGAAAGATACGCAGTATTTT
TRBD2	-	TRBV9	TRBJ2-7	CASSVGTSGGQYF	TGTGCCAGCAGCGTAGGGACTAGCGGGGGGCAGTACTTC
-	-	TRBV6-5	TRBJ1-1	CASSYTGNTEAFF	TGTGCCAGCAGTTACACGGGAAACACTGAAGCTTTCTTT
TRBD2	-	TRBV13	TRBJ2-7	CASSHQRGNYEQYF	TGTGCCAGCAGCCACCAGCGGGGCAACTACGAGCAGTACTTC
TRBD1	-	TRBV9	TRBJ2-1	CASSSQGPSYNEQFF	TGTGCCAGCAGCTCACAGGGGCCCTCCTACAATGAGCAGTTCTTC
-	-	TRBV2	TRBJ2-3	CASSTQGTDTQYF	TGTGCCAGCAGTACCCAGGGGACGGATACGCAGTATTTT
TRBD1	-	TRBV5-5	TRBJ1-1	CASSLGTTGGGRQTAEAFF	TGTGCCAGCAGCTTGGGAACTACAGGGGGCGGGCGTCAGACGGCTGAAGCTTTCTTT
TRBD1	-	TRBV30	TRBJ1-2	CAWSNPRDRDNYGYTF	TGTGCCTGGAGTAACCCACGGGACAGGGATAACTATGGCTACACCTTC
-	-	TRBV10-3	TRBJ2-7	CAISEHGDSYEQYF	TGTGCCATCAGTGAGCACGGAGACTCCTACGAGCAGTACTTC
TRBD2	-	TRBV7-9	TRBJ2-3	CASSLRTSGPSTDTQYF	TGTGCCAGCAGCCTGCGGACTAGCGGGCCTAGCACAGATACGCAGTATTTT
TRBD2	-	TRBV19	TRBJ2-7	CASSVRGGVYEQYF	TGTGCCAGTAGTGTCCGCGGGGGGGTCTACGAGCAGTACTTC
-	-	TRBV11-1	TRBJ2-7	CASSFLTGSYEQYF	TGTGCCAGCAGCTTTTTAACAGGTTCCTACGAGCAGTACTTC
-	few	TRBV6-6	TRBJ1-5	CASSYEQSGQPQHF	TGTGCCAGCAGTTACGAGCAGTCAGGTCAGCCCCAGCATTTT
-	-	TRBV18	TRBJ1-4	CASSPPSERKLFF	TGTGCCAGCTCACCACCGTCAGAACGAAAACTGTTTTTT
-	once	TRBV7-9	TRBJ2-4	CASSLKTGNIQYF	TGTGCCAGCAGCTTAAAGACTGGAAACATTCAGTACTTC
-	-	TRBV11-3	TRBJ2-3	CASSLGGTDTQYF	TGTGCCAGCAGCTTAGGCGGCACAGATACGCAGTATTTT
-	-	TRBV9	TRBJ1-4	CASSASTGSPEKLFF	TGTGCCAGCAGCGCATCTACAGGGTCCCCTGAAAAACTGTTTTTT
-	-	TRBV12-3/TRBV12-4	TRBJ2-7	CASSFSGYEQYF	TGTGCCAGCAGTTTTTCCGGCTACGAGCAGTACTTC
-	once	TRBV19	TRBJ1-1	CASRPGGGIDTEAFF	TGTGCCAGTAGACCGGGAGGGGGAATAGACACTGAAGCTTTCTTT
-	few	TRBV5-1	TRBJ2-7	CASSYDGDSVSYEQYF	TGCGCCAGCAGCTACGATGGTGACAGTGTCTCCTACGAGCAGTACTTC
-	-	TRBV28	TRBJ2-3	CASSGPTDTQYF	TGTGCCAGCAGTGGGCCCACAGATACGCAGTATTTT
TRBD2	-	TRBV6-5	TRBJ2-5	CASFGGGAGETQYF	TGTGCCAGCTTCGGCGGGGGGGCTGGAGAGACCCAGTACTTC
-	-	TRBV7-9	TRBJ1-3	CASTRAHSGNTIYF	TGTGCCAGCACCCGCGCTCACTCTGGAAACACCATATATTTT
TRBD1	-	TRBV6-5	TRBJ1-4	CASTSGTGNREKLFF	TGTGCCAGCACTTCCGGGACAGGGAACCGTGAAAAACTGTTTTTT
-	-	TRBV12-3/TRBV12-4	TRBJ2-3	CASRLSSTDTQYF	TGTGCCAGCAGGCTAAGTAGCACAGATACGCAGTATTTT
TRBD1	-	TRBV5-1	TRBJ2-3	CASATDRGSTDTQYF	TGCGCCAGCGCGACAGACAGGGGGAGCACAGATACGCAGTATTTT
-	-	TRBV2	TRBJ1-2	CASSMTDYGYTF	TGTGCCAGCAGCATGACAGACTATGGCTACACCTTC
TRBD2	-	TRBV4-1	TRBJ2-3	CASSQDWGTSGGDTDTQYF	TGCGCCAGCAGCCAAGATTGGGGAACTAGCGGGGGGGACACAGATACGCAGTATTTT
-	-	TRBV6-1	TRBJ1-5	CASSEYLGGEGSHQPQHF	TGTGCCAGCAGTGAATACTTGGGGGGGGAAGGGTCCCATCAGCCCCAGCATTTT
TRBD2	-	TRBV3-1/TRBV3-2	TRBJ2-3	CATVAGASSSTDTQYF	TGTGCCACGGTAGCGGGGGCTTCCTCTAGCACAGATACGCAGTATTTT